A selection of T cell receptor beta chains follows, all from one sample in a study of cytomegalovirus exposure and HLA in healthy donors. The protocol was immunoSEQ multiplex PCR, while the TCRdb copy is restricted to in-frame clones and leaves out a portion. The repertoire holds over 150,000 clones, with about 70% as singletons. Sequenced sample: PBMCs. Source of these receptors: a middle-aged woman in good health and CMV-seropositive. Each CDR3 is given without its conserved first and last residue. Each record gives: V gene, J gene, CDR3 protein.

V gene: TRBV7-6; J gene: TRBJ2-5; CDR3 protein: ASSSRQGETQY
V gene: TRBV6-5; J gene: TRBJ2-2; CDR3 protein: ASSYGSRTETGELF
V gene: TRBV5-1; J gene: TRBJ2-6; CDR3 protein: ASSDPRDRGAGANVLT
V gene: TRBV6-6; J gene: TRBJ1-5; CDR3 protein: ASSSVLKPQH
V gene: TRBV5-4; J gene: TRBJ2-3; CDR3 protein: ASSTRLAGSTDTQY
V gene: TRBV6-5; J gene: TRBJ2-2; CDR3 protein: ASRQTIPGELF
V gene: TRBV7-2; J gene: TRBJ2-5; CDR3 protein: ASSLANARGKTQY
V gene: TRBV5-4; J gene: TRBJ2-5; CDR3 protein: ASRLGLAEKETQY
V gene: TRBV7-6; J gene: TRBJ2-3; CDR3 protein: ASSLTGTGDDTQY
V gene: TRBV5-1; J gene: TRBJ2-7; CDR3 protein: ASSFSGSRYEQY
V gene: TRBV2; J gene: TRBJ2-5; CDR3 protein: ASKVPGGWGETQY
V gene: TRBV4-1; J gene: TRBJ2-7; CDR3 protein: ASSKIKRVF
V gene: TRBV4-2; J gene: TRBJ2-1; CDR3 protein: ASSQADSTNEQF
V gene: TRBV29-1; J gene: TRBJ2-1; CDR3 protein: SVADFAGGYNEQF